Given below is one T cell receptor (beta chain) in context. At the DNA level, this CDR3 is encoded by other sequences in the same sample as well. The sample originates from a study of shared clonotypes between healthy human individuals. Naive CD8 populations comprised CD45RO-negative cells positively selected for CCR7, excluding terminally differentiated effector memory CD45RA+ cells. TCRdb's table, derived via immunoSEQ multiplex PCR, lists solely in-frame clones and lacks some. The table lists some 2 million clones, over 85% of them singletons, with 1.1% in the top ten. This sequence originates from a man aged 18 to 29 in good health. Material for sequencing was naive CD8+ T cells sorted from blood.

The CDR3 region has the DNA TGCGCCAGCAGCCAAGGGTTACTCTACGAGCAGTACTTC. Residues: CASSQGLLYEQYF. The chain uses TRBV4-1 and TRBJ2-7; no clear D. Germline CDR1 reads MGHRA; CDR2 reads YSYEKL. The CDR3 runs 13 residues. The V gene lost 1 base and the J gene lost 3 bases, with 7 bases spanning the gap.